These 32 T cell receptor beta chains were sequenced from one sample in a study of shared clonotypes between healthy human individuals. Sequencing used immunoSEQ multiplex PCR; TCRdb keeps in-frame clones, though not all of them. The sample includes 2 million to 2.5 million clones, around 92% of them seen just once. Sequencing was carried out using naive CD4+ T cells from PBMCs. Stated subset: CD45RA+ positively selected. These TCRs come from a man aged 18 to 30 in good health. Some clones in this sample may be carry-over from other donors' samples.

The chain joins TRBV28 to TRBJ2-7; 9 nucleotides align to TRBD2. The V segment lost 8 bases and the J segment 0 bases; nucleotides outside the gene matches: 2. The CDR3 covers 13 residues. The germline gives CDR1 MDHEN, CDR2 SYDVKM. As DNA, the CDR3 is TGTGCCAGCCTTAGCGGGAGCTCCTACGAGCAGTACTTC. Encoded protein: CASLSGSSYEQYF. The full variable domain, in which reference TRBV28 and TRBJ2-7 provide the parts outside the CDR3, is DVKVTQSSRYLVKRTGEKVFLECVQDMDHENMFWYRQDPGLGLRLIYFSYDVKMKEKGDIPEGYSVSREKKERFSLILESASTNQTSMYLCASLSGSSYEQYFGPGTRLTVT.

The rearrangement joins TRBV28 to TRBJ2-1; D perhaps matches TRBD1 (5 bases). Trimming removed 3 bases from V and 8 bases from J, with 17 bases in between. Germline lookup yields CDR1 MDHEN and CDR2 SYDVKM. The CDR3 has 15 residues. The CDR3 nucleotides are TGTGCCAGCAGTTTCCCCCTGGTAGGGGCCCATGAGCAGTTCTTC. It specifies CASSFPLVGAHEQFF.

This chain connects TRBV5-1 to TRBJ1-1; 10 positions match TRBD1. The CDR3 runs to 16 residues. Germline trimming cut 0 bases from V and 6 bases from J; bases unmatched to any gene: 8. Germline values: CDR1 SGHRS, CDR2 YFSETQ. As DNA, the CDR3 is TGCGCCAGCAGCTTGGGGGCAGGGACAGGGGATTCTGAAGCTTTCTTT. Its protein product is CASSLGAGTGDSEAFF.

The chain combines TRBV9 with TRBJ2-3; TRBD2 matches at 8 bases. V shed 0 bases, J shed 0 bases, and the junction held 3 bases outside the gene matches. The germline gives CDR1 SGDLS, CDR2 YYNGEE. The CDR3 consists of 16 residues. CDR3 bases: TGTGCCAGCAGCGTAGTGGGCGGGAGGAGCACAGATACGCAGTATTTT. This translates into CASSVVGGRSTDTQYF.

The chain is built from TRBV5-1 and TRBJ2-7, with 7 bases that match TRBD1. The germline V gene has CDR1 SGHRS and CDR2 YFSETQ. The CDR3 loop spans 14 amino acids. The trim removed 1 base at V and 5 bases at J, leaving 6 bases unmatched. This chain's CDR3 is CASSLQQGLNEQYF. CDR3 bases: TGCGCCAGCAGCTTGCAACAGGGGCTAAACGAGCAGTACTTC.

The V call is TRBV6-1, the J call TRBJ2-5; D is perhaps TRBD1 or TRBD2 (5 bases each). The CDR3 consists of 20 residues. CDR1 is MNHNS and CDR2 is SASEGT in the germline V gene. The V and J ends lost 3 bases and 4 bases respectively, with 30 bases between them. The CDR3 reads CASSEISSSGTPGSGETQYF. CDR3 bases: TGTGCCAGCAGTGAGATTTCTTCGTCTGGGACCCCAGGGAGTGGAGAGACCCAGTACTTC.

This sequence joins TRBV29-1 and TRBJ2-3; D unclear. Trimming took off 1 base at V and 7 bases at J, with 15 bases between the two ends. Looked up from germline, CDR1 is SQVTM and CDR2 is ANQGSEA. This CDR3 is 14 amino acids long. CDR3: CSVEAIGQPNTQYF. CDR3 coding DNA: TGCAGCGTTGAAGCCATCGGGCAGCCAAATACGCAGTATTTT.

This clone was picked up one time. Other DNA sequences within the sample encode an identical CDR3. This rearrangement joins TRBV2 to TRBJ2-7; 7 positions agree with TRBD1. The junction had 2 bases not matched to a gene; V was cut back by 6 bases and J by 3 bases. The CDR3 sequence is 12 residues long. Germline V CDR1 and CDR2: SNHLY, FYNNEI. Here the CDR3 DNA reads TGTGCCAGCAGAGGGGACAGCTACGAGCAGTACTTC. It codes for CASRGDSYEQYF.

This clone has just one count. The chain couples TRBV30 to TRBJ2-2; D remains ambiguous. The CDR3 has 16 amino acids. Germline assignment: CDR1 GTSNPN and CDR2 SVGIG (reference sequence). Trimming shortened V by 3 bases and J by 2 bases, and 16 bases separated the two germline ends. The CDR3 region is CAWRDLSSSNTGELFF. CDR3 DNA sequence: TGTGCCTGGAGGGATCTTTCCTCCTCTAACACCGGGGAGCTGTTTTTT.

This chain's CDR3 is CASSLGNQETQYF. The DNA for the CDR3 is TGTGCCAGCAGTTTGGGGAATCAAGAGACCCAGTACTTC. The chain uses TRBV28 and TRBJ2-5; D call uncertain. The germline V and J ends were trimmed by 3 bases and 2 bases, with 7 bases remaining between them. CDR3 length: 13 residues. Germline CDR1 reads MDHEN; CDR2 reads SYDVKM.

In its sample, this clone was seen once. This chain joins TRBV9 and TRBJ2-3, with TRBD2 identical over 7 bases. The CDR3 is 14 amino acids. The junction had 4 bases not matched to a gene; V was cut back by 3 bases and J by 3 bases. Looked up from germline, CDR1 is SGDLS and CDR2 is YYNGEE. CDR3 bases: TGTGCCAGCAGCGCGGCTAGCGGAACAGATACGCAGTATTTT. Residues: CASSAASGTDTQYF.

The chain couples TRBV7-3 to TRBJ1-2; D gene uncertain. The V gene lost 0 bases and the J gene lost 6 bases, with 8 bases spanning the gap. This CDR3 is built from 13 residues. Germline-derived CDR1 and CDR2 are SGHTA and FQGTGA. The CDR3 protein is CASSLTGNDGYTF. The CDR3 DNA sequence: TGTGCCAGCAGCTTAACAGGAAACGATGGCTACACCTTC.

The chain uses TRBV27 and TRBJ2-5; 8 bases are a match to TRBD1. Germline V gene data show CDR1 as MNHEY and CDR2 as SMNVEV (reference sequence). Trimming removed 4 bases from V and 2 bases from J; junction bases left unmatched: 9. This CDR3 contains 16 residues. As DNA, the CDR3 is TGTGCCAGCAGTTCCCGGACAGGGACGGGGCAAGAGACCCAGTACTTC. This translates into CASSSRTGTGQETQYF.

V usage is TRBV7-8 and J usage is TRBJ1-3; the D is unclear. The V gene lost 2 bases and the J gene lost 8 bases, with 10 bases spanning the gap. CDR3 length: 13 residues. The germline gives CDR1 SGHVS, CDR2 FQNEAQ. This chain's CDR3 is CASSLSNVDTIYF. Here the CDR3 DNA reads TGTGCCAGCAGCTTATCCAACGTGGACACCATATATTTT. The variable domain in full, with the rest retrieved from reference TRBV7-8 and TRBJ1-3, is GAGVSQSPRYKVAKRGQDVALRCDPISGHVSLFWYQQALGQGPEFLTYFQNEAQLDKSGLPSDRFFAERPEGSVSTLKIQRTQQEDSAVYLCASSLSNVDTIYFGEGSWLTVV.

The gene calls are TRBV9 and TRBJ2-7, with TRBD1 identical over 12 bases. Germline CDR1 and CDR2: SGDLS and YYNGEE. V shed 3 bases, J shed 5 bases, and the junction held 9 bases outside the gene matches. The CDR3 runs to 16 residues. CDR3 sequence: CASSARSGQGADEQYF. The CDR3 coding sequence is TGTGCCAGCAGCGCCCGCTCGGGACAGGGGGCAGACGAGCAGTACTTC.

This clone was detected only once. Sequence at one end of the junction differs from germline and may be a read error. The J gene is TRBJ2-1, the V gene TRBV20-1, with 8 bases aligning to TRBD1. CDR3 length equals 10 residues. Germline loops: CDR1 DFQATT, CDR2 SNEGSKA (reference sequence). The DNA of the CDR3 is TGCAGTGCCATGACAGGGGAGCCGTTCTTC. It translates to CSAMTGEPFF.

In its sample, this clone was seen once. The rearrangement links TRBV5-1 to TRBJ1-4; a possible D gene is TRBD1 (6 bases). CDR3 size: 15 residues. Trimming cost V 2 bases and J 7 bases, with 15 bases left between them. Germline-derived CDR1 and CDR2 are SGHRS and YFSETQ. Written as DNA, the CDR3 is TGCGCCAGCAGCTTTGAACAGGGAGGTGGTGAAAAACTGTTTTTT. It encodes CASSFEQGGGEKLFF.

The chain joins TRBV5-6 to TRBJ2-2, with TRBD1 as a possible D gene (6 bases). Germline lookup yields CDR1 SGHDT and CDR2 YYEEEE. Trimming cost V 7 bases and J 0 bases, with 10 bases left between them. This CDR3 comprises 14 residues. Here the CDR3 reads CASADSPNTGELFF. The CDR3 DNA sequence: TGTGCCAGCGCGGACAGCCCGAACACCGGGGAGCTGTTTTTT.

The rearrangement joins TRBV6-5 to TRBJ2-5; no firm D call. The end of the DNA fits TRBJ2-7 better, so the J call may be wrong. CDR1 is MNHEY and CDR2 is SVGAGI in the germline V gene. The CDR3 sequence is 13 residues long. The DNA of the CDR3 is TGTGCCAGCAGTCTTAGGGTGTTCTACGAGCAGTACTTC. This codes for CASSLRVFYEQYF.

CDR3 coding DNA: TGTGCCAGCAGCCGATACAGGGGTACCGGGGAGCTGTTTTTT. Translating gives CASSRYRGTGELFF. The chain recombines TRBV5-4 with TRBJ2-2; 7 bases align to TRBD1. CDR1 SGHNT and CDR2 YYREEE come from the germline V gene (reference sequence). There are 14 residues in the CDR3. V lost 4 bases and J lost 5; bases outside the gene matches: 5.

The chain recombines TRBV4-1 with TRBJ1-5, with 7 bases identical to TRBD1. V lost 3 bases and J lost 5; bases outside the gene matches: 7. The CDR3 totals 15 residues. Per germline, CDR1 MGHRA and CDR2 YSYEKL. CDR3 nucleotide sequence: TGCGCCAGCAGCCATATCGACAGGGACGATCAGCCCCAGCATTTT. Translation: CASSHIDRDDQPQHF.

This chain's CDR3 is CASRSPGATDTQYF. CDR3 bases: TGTGCCAGCAGATCGCCGGGGGCCACAGATACGCAGTATTTT. This chain links TRBV28 with TRBJ2-3; D might be TRBD1 or TRBD2, each matching 6 bases. Trimming left V 6 bases short and J 2 bases short, with 12 bases between. CDR3 length: 14 amino acids. CDR1 MDHEN and CDR2 SYDVKM come from the germline V gene.

The sample holds one count of this clone. The chain links TRBV6-5 to TRBJ2-1; 7 positions agree with TRBD1. Germline CDR1 and CDR2: MNHEY and SVGAGI. The CDR3 contains 13 residues. V lost 7 bases, J lost 9 bases, and 9 bases stayed unmatched. CDR3 residues: CASKGTVPGEQFF. The DNA for the CDR3 is TGTGCCAGCAAAGGGACAGTGCCTGGTGAGCAGTTCTTC.

V gene TRBV29-1 combines with J gene TRBJ2-3; 7 bases map to TRBD2. This CDR3 is built from 14 residues. The germline V gene encodes CDR1 SQVTM and CDR2 ANQGSEA. With V trimmed by 7 bases and J by 4 bases, 11 bases remained unmatched. The CDR3, as DNA: TGCAGCGCGGCCGTGGGGGGGAGGGCAGATACGCAGTATTTT. Encoded protein: CSAAVGGRADTQYF.

This chain joins TRBV7-2 and TRBJ1-5; D unclear. Per the germline V gene, CDR1 is SGHTA and CDR2 is FQGNSA. The CDR3 consists of 14 residues. Trimming cost V 4 bases and J 4 bases, with 11 bases left between them. CDR3 in DNA: TGTGCCAGCAGCTACTCCAGTTATAATCAGCCCCAGCATTTT. This translates into CASSYSSYNQPQHF.

The chain employs TRBV5-4 and TRBJ1-1; D is unclear. V was shortened by 4 bases and J by 5 bases, with 9 bases between the two germline ends. The CDR3 is 12 amino acids. Germline-derived CDR1 and CDR2 are SGHNT and YYREEE (reference sequence). CDR3 in amino acids: CASSDMGTEAFF. The CDR3 DNA reads as TGTGCCAGCAGCGACATGGGTACTGAAGCTTTCTTT.

The chain couples TRBV6-1 to TRBJ2-2, with D perhaps matching TRBD1 (6 bases). The CDR3 length is 14 residues. V was cut by 7 bases and J by 4 bases, with 13 bases left in between. The germline CDR1 and CDR2 sequences are MNHNS and SASEGT. CDR3 amino acids: CASTLDRPTGELFF. DNA for the CDR3: TGTGCCAGCACATTAGACAGGCCCACCGGGGAGCTGTTTTTT.

In its sample, this clone was seen a few times. This same CDR3 is encoded by further DNA sequences in the sample. The chain combines TRBV30 with TRBJ1-1, with a weak D call TRBD1 (6 bases). The germline CDR1 and CDR2 sequences are GTSNPN and SVGIG (reference sequence). The CDR3 totals 13 residues. The V end lost 0 bases, the J end lost 2 bases, and 7 bases lay between the germline ends. CDR3 protein: CAWSVQGNTEAFF. Written as DNA, the CDR3 is TGTGCCTGGAGTGTACAGGGTAACACTGAAGCTTTCTTT.

This clone has a handful of counts. This sample includes further DNA sequences coding for the same CDR3. V is TRBV4-1 and J is TRBJ1-4; no reliable D call. Germline lookup yields CDR1 MGHRA and CDR2 YSYEKL. Trimming left V 1 base short and J 7 bases short, with 7 bases between. CDR3 length: 13 amino acids. The CDR3: CASSQVLGEKLFF. For the CDR3, the DNA is TGCGCCAGCAGCCAAGTTTTGGGTGAAAAACTGTTTTTT.

This chain joins TRBV4-2 and TRBJ2-1, with 10 bases fitting TRBD2. This CDR3 comprises 16 residues. CDR1 and CDR2 (germline): LGHNA, YNFKEQ. Trimming took 0 bases from V and 4 from J; bases not matched to a gene: 3. The CDR3 DNA follows: TGTGCCAGCAGCCAAGATCCAGCGGGAGGGTACAATGAGCAGTTCTTC. This translates into CASSQDPAGGYNEQFF.

This chain joins TRBV14 and TRBJ1-1; the D gene is possibly TRBD1 (5 bases). CDR3 length: 14 residues. The germline gives CDR1 SGHDN, CDR2 FVKESK. The ends were cut back, 6 bases at V and 1 base at J, with 12 bases in the middle. The CDR3 protein is CASRPGGGNTEAFF. CDR3 bases: TGTGCCAGCAGACCTGGGGGGGGGAACACTGAAGCTTTCTTT.

The chain combines TRBV21-1 with TRBJ2-3. TRBV21-1 is listed as a pseudogene. This CDR3 has 14 residues. The CDR3 spells CASSQRPLSGTQYF. CDR3 DNA: TGTGCCAGCAGCCAAAGACCCCTAAGTGGTACGCAGTATTTT.